These 29 T cell receptor beta chains share one sample of origin, sequenced in a study of blood T cell repertoires in COVID-19. The method was immunoSEQ multiplex PCR; TCRdb's version includes in-frame clones alone and lacks a portion of them. This table has about 51,000 clones, about 82% appearing once. Sequencing input: peripheral blood. The receptors come from a man older than 75 with active COVID-19.

This chain joins TRBV5-1 and TRBJ1-6, with D hard to call. CDR1 is SGHRS, CDR2 YFSETQ, per germline. This CDR3 has 16 residues. The V and J ends lost 4 bases and 7 bases respectively, with 18 bases between them. This chain's CDR3 is CASSPQAGQLNSPLHF. In DNA form, the CDR3 reads TGCGCCAGCAGCCCCCAGGCTGGGCAGCTCAATTCACCCCTCCACTTT.

The CDR3 is CASSVLPGTGPGNTIYF. As DNA, the CDR3 is TGCGCCAGCAGCGTGCTTCCAGGGACAGGGCCTGGAAACACCATATATTTT. The V gene is TRBV5-1, the J gene TRBJ1-3; 9 bases are shared with TRBD1. The trim removed 4 bases at V and 2 bases at J, leaving 10 bases unmatched. This CDR3 region has 17 residues. Looked up from germline, CDR1 is SGHRS and CDR2 is YFSETQ.

The chain has TRBV2 and TRBJ2-2, with TRBD1 matching 9 bases. Unmatched junction bases numbered 7, after V lost 6 bases and J lost 5 bases. Germline values: CDR1 SNHLY, CDR2 FYNNEI. CDR3 length: 15 amino acids. CDR3 protein: CASRRTGAGTGELFF. The CDR3 region has the DNA TGTGCCAGCAGGCGGACAGGGGCGGGAACCGGGGAGCTGTTTTTT.

The V call is TRBV19, the J call TRBJ1-2; 7 bases map to TRBD1. The CDR3 is 14 residues long. In germline, CDR1 is LNHDA, CDR2 SQIVND (reference sequence). The V gene end was trimmed by 7 bases and the J gene end by 1 base; junction bases not matched to a gene: 6. The CDR3 sequence is CASTEGAYNYGYTF. CDR3 DNA sequence: TGTGCCAGTACCGAGGGGGCGTATAACTATGGCTACACCTTC.

The rearrangement links TRBV2 to TRBJ1-1; D not resolved. V gave up 8 bases and J gave up 0 bases, with 10 bases separating them. CDR3 size: 13 residues. The germline gives CDR1 SNHLY, CDR2 FYNNEI. CDR3 coding DNA: TGTGCCAGCGTCACAGATATGAACACTGAAGCTTTCTTT. The encoded protein is CASVTDMNTEAFF.

This rearrangement joins TRBV2 to TRBJ2-1, with 9 bases matching TRBD2. Germline CDR1 and CDR2: SNHLY and FYNNEI. The CDR3 runs to 15 residues. V lost 3 bases, J lost 7 bases, and 7 bases stayed unmatched. CDR3 region: CASSEGIAGENEQFF. CDR3 nucleotides: TGTGCCAGCAGTGAGGGGATAGCGGGGGAAAATGAGCAGTTCTTC.

The rearrangement joins TRBV6-5 to TRBJ2-7, with unresolved D. Germline assignment: CDR1 MNHEY and CDR2 SVGAGI. The CDR3 extends over 14 amino acids. The ends were cut back, 2 bases at V and 0 bases at J, with 8 bases in the middle. The CDR3 sequence is CASSYQINSYEQYF. DNA for the CDR3: TGTGCCAGCAGTTACCAGATAAACTCCTACGAGCAGTACTTC.

CDR3 DNA: TGTGCCAGCAGCGGGCCAAGCGGAGAGCAGTTCTTC. The encoded protein is CASSGPSGEQFF. The rearrangement links TRBV7-9 to TRBJ2-1, with D possibly matching TRBD2 (5 bases). Germline V gene sequence: CDR1 SEHNR, CDR2 FQNEAQ (reference sequence). V lost 5 bases and J 10 bases, leaving 12 bases between the germline ends. This CDR3 is 12 amino acids long.

The V gene is TRBV28, the J gene TRBJ1-1, with TRBD1 as a possible D gene (5 bases). The CDR3 has 16 amino acids. CDR1 MDHEN and CDR2 SYDVKM come from the germline V gene. V lost 3 bases and J 4 bases, leaving 18 bases between the germline ends. CDR3 residues: CASSLGLGAGTTEAFF. Here the CDR3 DNA reads TGTGCCAGCAGTTTGGGACTTGGGGCAGGGACCACTGAAGCTTTCTTT. Full variable domain (outside the CDR3, taken from reference TRBV28 and TRBJ1-1): DVKVTQSSRYLVKRTGEKVFLECVQDMDHENMFWYRQDPGLGLRLIYFSYDVKMKEKGDIPEGYSVSREKKERFSLILESASTNQTSMYLCASSLGLGAGTTEAFFGQGTRLTVV.

The rearrangement links TRBV19 to TRBJ2-3, with 12 bases aligning to TRBD1. Germline trimming cut 9 bases from V and 4 bases from J; bases unmatched to any gene: 5. This CDR3 contains 14 residues. The germline V gene encodes CDR1 LNHDA and CDR2 SQIVND (reference sequence). CDR3 amino acids: CASRDRGRADTQYF. CDR3 in DNA: TGTGCCAGCAGGGACAGGGGGCGTGCAGATACGCAGTATTTT.

The chain couples TRBV28 to TRBJ1-1, with D possibly matching TRBD1 (6 bases). CDR1 is MDHEN, CDR2 SYDVKM, per germline. V lost 8 bases and J lost 4, with 11 bases in between. The CDR3 has 12 residues. CDR3: CASRQAVTEAFF. The CDR3 nucleotides are TGTGCCAGCCGACAGGCGGTCACTGAAGCTTTCTTT. The full variable domain, completed using reference TRBV28 and TRBJ1-1, is DVKVTQSSRYLVKRTGEKVFLECVQDMDHENMFWYRQDPGLGLRLIYFSYDVKMKEKGDIPEGYSVSREKKERFSLILESASTNQTSMYLCASRQAVTEAFFGQGTRLTVV.

The chain couples TRBV10-3 to TRBJ1-5; D is uncertain. CDR3 length: 12 residues. The germline CDR1 and CDR2 sequences are ENHRY and SYGVKD. V was pared by 3 bases and J by 7 bases, with 7 bases between. CDR3 nucleotide sequence: TGTGCCATCAGTGAATCTGAGCAGCCCCAGCATTTT. Encoded protein: CAISESEQPQHF.

The chain joins TRBV7-9 to TRBJ2-5; 12 nucleotides line up with TRBD1. The CDR3 runs 15 residues. V gave up 5 bases and J gave up 13 bases; unmatched junction bases: 14. Germline lookup yields CDR1 SEHNR and CDR2 FQNEAQ (reference sequence). In DNA, the CDR3 is TGTGCCAGCAGCAGATCCGGGACAGGGGGCGGTATAGGGTACTTC. This codes for CASSRSGTGGGIGYF. The entire variable domain, with the rest obtained from reference TRBV7-9 and TRBJ2-5, is as follows: DTGVSQNPRHKITKRGQNVTFRCDPISEHNRLYWYRQTLGQGPEFLTYFQNEAQLEKSRLLSDRFSAERPKGSFSTLEIQRTEQGDSAMYLCASSRSGTGGGIGYFGPGTRLLVL.

The chain has TRBV27 and TRBJ2-7; tentative D call: TRBD1 (6 bases). The germline gives CDR1 MNHEY, CDR2 SMNVEV (reference sequence). V lost 5 bases and J lost 6, with 23 bases in between. This CDR3 comprises 16 residues. In nucleotides, the CDR3 is TGTGCCAGCAGTACCTACAGGGTTAGGGCAAGGGGCGAGCAGTACTTC. Translation: CASSTYRVRARGEQYF.

The chain couples TRBV9 to TRBJ2-3; no clear D. CDR3 length: 19 amino acids. The ends were cut back, 0 bases at V and 0 bases at J, with 20 bases in the middle. Germline V lookup: CDR1 SGDLS, CDR2 YYNGEE. CDR3 nucleotides: TGTGCCAGCAGCGTAGGAGGCGGTCCTGTGGTGGAAAGCACAGATACGCAGTATTTT. Translating gives CASSVGGGPVVESTDTQYF.

This clone has only a few counts. The chain recombines TRBV18 with TRBJ2-3, with a weak D call TRBD1 (5 bases). The germline CDR1 and CDR2 sequences are KGHSH and LQKENI. The CDR3 covers 13 residues. V lost 6 bases and J lost 2, with 9 bases in between. In nucleotides, the CDR3 is TGTGCCAGCTCCATCAGGGACACAGATACGCAGTATTTT. It yields the protein CASSIRDTDTQYF.

This rearrangement joins TRBV10-3 to TRBJ2-2; 13 bases map to TRBD2. Germline trimming cut 4 bases from V and 6 bases from J; bases unmatched to any gene: 2. This CDR3 spans 15 amino acids. In germline, CDR1 is ENHRY, CDR2 SYGVKD. The chain's CDR3 is CAISALAGGPGELFF. The CDR3 DNA is TGTGCCATCAGTGCACTAGCGGGAGGGCCCGGGGAGCTGTTTTTT.

The V gene is TRBV6-2 or TRBV6-3, the J gene TRBJ2-3, with TRBD2 identical over 8 bases. This CDR3 is 20 amino acids long. Trimming at V came to 0 bases and at J to 5 bases, leaving 19 bases not matched to a gene. Germline lookup yields CDR1 MNHEY and CDR2 SVGEGT. The CDR3, as DNA: TGTGCCAGCAGTTACTCGAAAGCCCGAGCGGGAGCTATGGGTGGAGATACGCAGTATTTT. This translates into CASSYSKARAGAMGGDTQYF.

This clone was detected only once. One end of the junction fails to match germline, which may point to a read error. V usage is TRBV6-2 or TRBV6-3 and J usage is TRBJ2-3; TRBD2 is a possible D gene (6 bases). CDR1 MNHEY and CDR2 SVGEGT come from the germline V gene. This CDR3 has 13 residues. The CDR3 reads CASSYGGGATPYF. CDR3 in DNA: TGTGCCAGCAGTTACGGTGGCGGGGCCACGCCGTATTTT.

The chain joins TRBV9 to TRBJ2-2, with a possible D match to TRBD1 (6 bases). V was shortened by 5 bases and J by 5 bases, with 10 bases between the two germline ends. CDR3 size: 13 residues. The germline CDR1 and CDR2 sequences are SGDLS and YYNGEE. CDR3 in amino acids: CASSRQETGELFF. The CDR3 DNA is TGTGCCAGCAGTCGACAGGAGACCGGGGAGCTGTTTTTT.

This clone was seen just once. The chain is built from TRBV10-3 and TRBJ2-1; 9 nucleotides align to TRBD1. V lost 6 bases to trimming and J lost 0 bases; unmatched junction nucleotides: 3. Germline V lookup: CDR1 ENHRY, CDR2 SYGVKD. This CDR3 has 15 amino acids. The CDR3 is CAISGQGNSYNEQFF. CDR3 DNA: TGTGCCATCAGCGGACAGGGGAACTCCTACAATGAGCAGTTCTTC.

V and J are TRBV12-3 or TRBV12-4 and TRBJ2-5; 7 bases match TRBD1. The CDR3 spans 13 residues. J was trimmed by 3 bases and V by 6 bases; bases with no gene match: 4. The CDR3 nucleotides are TGTGCCAGCAGCTCTCAGGGGGAAGAGACCCAGTACTTC. Translation: CASSSQGEETQYF.

The chain combines TRBV19 with TRBJ2-3, with a weak D call TRBD1 (5 bases). Germline V lookup: CDR1 LNHDA, CDR2 SQIVND (reference sequence). CDR3 size: 14 residues. The V end lost 6 bases, the J end lost 1 base, and 11 bases lay between the germline ends. The CDR3 region has the DNA TGTGCCAGTAGAGGGGCGGATGGCACAGATACGCAGTATTTT. This sequence encodes CASRGADGTDTQYF.

The V call is TRBV9, the J call TRBJ1-5; unclear D gene. This CDR3 is built from 15 residues. The germline V gene encodes CDR1 SGDLS and CDR2 YYNGEE. Trimming pared 1 base from V and 4 bases from J, leaving 12 bases between. In nucleotides, the CDR3 is TGTGCCAGCAGCGTATCCTCCAGTGGTAATCAGCCCCAGCATTTT. Translating it yields CASSVSSSGNQPQHF.

The rearrangement uses TRBV7-2 and TRBJ1-2; TRBD1 matches at 7 bases. This CDR3 is 13 amino acids long. CDR1 is SGHTA, CDR2 FQGNSA, per germline. The J segment lost 5 bases and the V segment lost 5 bases, leaving 5 bases of the junction unmatched. The CDR3 sequence is CASSIETGYGYTF. DNA of the CDR3: TGTGCCAGCAGCATAGAGACAGGGTATGGCTACACCTTC. Looking up the rest from reference TRBV7-2 and TRBJ1-2 gives the full variable domain: GAGVSQSPSNKVTEKGKDVELRCDPISGHTALYWYRQSLGQGLEFLIYFQGNSAPDKSGLPSDRFSAERTGGSVSTLTIQRTQQEDSAVYLCASSIETGYGYTFGSGTRLTVV.

J is TRBJ2-3 and V is TRBV7-3; TRBD2 matches at 7 bases. The CDR3 covers 14 residues. V lost 2 bases, J lost 5 bases, and 4 bases stayed unmatched. CDR1 and CDR2 from the germline V gene are SGHTA and FQGTGA. In DNA form, the CDR3 reads TGTGCCAGCAGCTTAGGGGACTATAGAGATACGCAGTATTTT. Its translation: CASSLGDYRDTQYF.

The chain is built from TRBV27 and TRBJ2-1, with a tentative D call TRBD1 (6 bases). In germline, CDR1 is MNHEY, CDR2 SMNVEV (reference sequence). The CDR3 length is 15 residues. V lost 0 bases to trimming and J lost 4 bases, with 10 bases between them. The CDR3 DNA is TGTGCCAGCAGTTTATCGCCAGGGGCTTACAATGAGCAGTTCTTC. This gives the protein CASSLSPGAYNEQFF.

The chain recombines TRBV11-2 with TRBJ2-7; no definite D call. Germline-derived CDR1 and CDR2 are SGHAT and FQNNGV. The CDR3 loop spans 13 amino acids. V was trimmed by 5 bases and J by 6 bases, leaving 14 bases between them. CDR3 bases: TGTGCCAGCAGCCTCGGTTCCCGAGGCGAGCAGTACTTC. This codes for CASSLGSRGEQYF. The full variable domain, with the rest looked up from reference TRBV11-2 and TRBJ2-7, is EAGVAQSPRYKIIEKRQSVAFWCNPISGHATLYWYQQILGQGPKLLIQFQNNGVVDDSQLPKDRFSAERLKGVDSTLKIQPAKLEDSAVYLCASSLGSRGEQYFGPGTRLTVT.

The chain employs TRBV19 and TRBJ2-4, with 7 nucleotides matching TRBD1. This CDR3 has 13 amino acids. V gave up 9 bases and J gave up 0 bases; unmatched junction bases: 2. Looked up from germline, CDR1 is LNHDA and CDR2 is SQIVND (reference sequence). The CDR3 DNA is TGTGCCAGCCAGGGGGTAGCCAAAAACATTCAGTACTTC. It translates to CASQGVAKNIQYF.